This is a list of T cell receptor beta chains from one sample in a study of blood T cells in healthy people across ages. TCRdb recomputed calls from the 5' RACE reads with MiXCR, one row per CDR3 protein. The sample lists fewer than 950,000 distinct CDR3 sequences; 30% to 45% were seen once. The sample comprised blood. Receptors originate from a man between 18 and 35 years old in good health. Both conserved end residues are part of each CDR3. The D gene is left open where the match is weak. Expanded clones are given a class, and other clones once, few, many or no size at all.

d_gene	v_gene	j_gene	len	abundance	CDR3aa	CDR3nt
TRBD2	TRBV4-3	TRBJ2-1	16	many	CASSQDHASGYNEQFF	TGCGCCAGCAGCCAAGATCACGCTAGCGGTTACAATGAGCAGTTCTTC
-	TRBV28	TRBJ1-2	14	few	CAISWGDYNYGYTF	TGTGCCATCTCTTGGGGGGATTATAACTATGGCTACACCTTC
TRBD2	TRBV10-3	TRBJ2-7	11	-	CAIGGGSEQYF	TGTGCCATCGGCGGGGGTAGTGAGCAGTACTTC
TRBD1	TRBV30	TRBJ2-7	13	-	CAWSGGQRYEQYF	TGTGCCTGGAGTGGGGGACAGCGCTACGAGCAGTACTTC
-	TRBV4-3	TRBJ2-3	15	-	CASSRRGGGTDTQYF	TGCGCCAGCAGCCGACGAGGGGGAGGAACAGATACGCAGTATTTT
TRBD1	TRBV7-2	TRBJ2-5	14	-	CASSPLTGADTQYF	TGTGCCAGCAGCCCCCTGACAGGGGCTGATACCCAGTACTTC
-	TRBV7-2	TRBJ1-1	15	few	CASSLVWQINTEAFF	TGTGCCAGCAGCTTAGTGTGGCAGATTAACACTGAAGCTTTCTTT
-	TRBV5-1	TRBJ2-6	19	-	CASSLTGASSNSGANVLTF	TGCGCCAGCAGCTTAACGGGGGCATCGTCGAACTCTGGGGCCAACGTCCTGACTTTC
-	TRBV30	TRBJ2-7	14	few	CAWSSPDTTYEQYF	TGTGCCTGGAGTAGTCCGGACACAACATACGAGCAGTACTTC
-	TRBV14	TRBJ2-2	14	-	CASSQTGGAGELFF	TGTGCCAGCAGCCAAACCGGAGGGGCCGGGGAGCTGTTTTTT
-	TRBV7-2	TRBJ2-7	13	-	CASSGEGGYEQYF	TGTGCCAGCAGCGGCGAGGGGGGTTATGAGCAGTACTTC
-	TRBV9	TRBJ2-1	13	-	CASGVESYNEQFF	TGTGCCAGCGGCGTAGAAAGCTACAATGAGCAGTTCTTC
-	TRBV5-1	TRBJ1-1	14	-	CASSPDFAATEAFF	TGCGCCAGCAGCCCGGACTTCGCGGCGACTGAAGCTTTCTTT
-	TRBV5-6	TRBJ2-1	16	many	CASSFGTGNAYNEQFF	TGTGCCAGCAGCTTCGGAACAGGGAACGCATACAATGAGCAGTTCTTC
-	TRBV27	TRBJ1-4	14	-	CASSFSQGSEKLFF	TGTGCCAGCAGTTTTTCTCAGGGTAGTGAAAAACTGTTTTTT
-	TRBV20-1	TRBJ2-2	16	-	CSASDRTRGLGGELFF	TGCAGTGCTAGCGACAGAACCCGCGGTTTGGGCGGGGAGCTGTTTTTT
-	TRBV6-5	TRBJ2-7	15	-	CASSYSAGPAYEQYF	TGTGCCAGCAGTTACTCGGCGGGACCTGCCTACGAGCAGTACTTC
-	TRBV5-6	TRBJ2-7	16	many	CASSSRTYRISYEQYF	TGTGCCAGCAGCTCTAGAACCTACCGAATCTCCTACGAGCAGTACTTC
TRBD1	TRBV20-1	TRBJ1-1	14	-	CSARSTGTVTEAFF	TGCAGTGCTAGATCAACCGGGACAGTGACTGAAGCTTTCTTT
-	TRBV5-4	TRBJ2-5	15	-	CASSLALQFTEEQYF	TGTGCCAGCAGCTTGGCCCTACAATTCACCGAGGAGCAGTACTTC
TRBD2	TRBV9	TRBJ2-1	17	few	CASSVGLAGESYNEQFF	TGTGCCAGCAGCGTGGGACTAGCGGGGGAGTCCTACAATGAGCAGTTCTTC
-	TRBV20-1	TRBJ2-3	15	many	CSARFGLSSTDTQYF	TGCAGTGCTAGGTTCGGGCTTAGCTCCACAGATACGCAGTATTTT
TRBD1	TRBV12-3/TRBV12-4	TRBJ1-2	15	many	CASSSTWDRLYGYTF	TGTGCCAGCAGTTCTACCTGGGACAGGCTCTATGGCTACACCTTC
-	TRBV5-1	TRBJ2-2	15	many	CASSLGQTNTGELFF	TGCGCCAGCAGCTTGGGACAGACGAACACCGGGGAGCTGTTTTTT
TRBD1	TRBV28	TRBJ1-2	14	many	CASITPGQIYGYTF	TGTGCCAGCATCACACCGGGACAGATCTATGGCTACACCTTC
-	TRBV6-5	TRBJ1-6	14	many	CASSYSAGNSPLHF	TGTGCCAGCAGTTACTCTGCAGGAAATTCACCCCTCCACTTT
TRBD1	TRBV6-2/TRBV6-3	TRBJ2-7	16	-	CASRPETGVTYNEQYF	TGTGCCAGCAGGCCCGAGACAGGGGTTACCTACAACGAGCAGTACTTC
-	TRBV7-9	TRBJ2-7	17	many	CASSSTPHGTYSYEQYF	TGTGCCAGCAGCTCAACCCCCCACGGGACTTACTCCTACGAGCAGTACTTC
TRBD2	TRBV4-2	TRBJ2-1	16	many	CASSQDPAGGYNEQFF	TGTGCCAGCAGCCAAGATCCAGCGGGGGGCTACAATGAGCAGTTCTTC
TRBD1	TRBV5-1	TRBJ2-3	17	few	CASSSGSAGGFTDTQYF	TGCGCCAGCAGCTCCGGTTCGGCAGGGGGTTTCACAGATACGCAGTATTTT
-	TRBV25-1	TRBJ1-2	14	few	CASSEVALPGGYTF	TGTGCCAGCAGTGAAGTAGCCCTGCCAGGGGGCTACACCTTC
-	TRBV20-1	TRBJ2-7	11	few	CSANPTVEQYF	TGCAGTGCCAACCCCACGGTCGAGCAGTACTTC
TRBD1	TRBV28	TRBJ1-2	14	-	CASNWDRARGGYTF	TGTGCCAGCAACTGGGACAGGGCTCGGGGTGGCTACACCTTC
-	TRBV29-1	TRBJ1-5	13	-	CSVSTGPDQPQHF	TGCAGCGTCTCAACAGGGCCTGATCAGCCCCAGCATTTT
TRBD1	TRBV28	TRBJ1-6	16	few	CASSMGQGANNSPLHF	TGTGCCAGCAGTATGGGACAGGGGGCGAATAATTCACCCCTCCACTTT
-	TRBV7-2	TRBJ1-5	16	-	CASSLELSGPNQPQHF	TGTGCCAGCAGCTTAGAGCTCTCGGGACCCAATCAGCCCCAGCATTTT
-	TRBV5-1	TRBJ1-5	12	-	CASSPPSVCEHF	TGCGCCAGCAGCCCGCCGTCCGTATGTGAGCATTTT
-	TRBV12-3/TRBV12-4	TRBJ1-1	12	many	CASSPRNTEAFF	TGTGCCAGCAGTCCCCGGAACACTGAAGCTTTCTTT
-	TRBV29-1	TRBJ1-2	13	many	CSVELLGTPGYTF	TGCAGCGTTGAACTACTCGGGACTCCGGGCTACACCTTC
TRBD2	TRBV20-1	TRBJ2-3	15	-	CSARLAGTRTDTQYF	TGCAGTGCTAGGCTAGCGGGGACCCGCACAGACACGCAGTATTTT
-	TRBV5-1	TRBJ1-1	16	-	CASSPRRSNLGTEAFF	TGCGCCAGCAGCCCTCGCCGGAGTAATTTGGGCACTGAAGCTTTCTTT
-	TRBV20-1	TRBJ2-3	14	-	CSARIAASADAQYF	TGCAGTGCTAGAATAGCGGCTAGCGCAGATGCGCAGTATTTT
TRBD2	TRBV27	TRBJ2-3	16	few	CASSLARLAGPRTQYF	TGTGCCAGCAGTTTAGCGAGACTAGCGGGGCCAAGAACGCAGTATTTT
-	TRBV10-3	TRBJ2-3	18	many	CAISERGGPSLSTDTQYF	TGTGCCATCAGTGAGCGCGGTGGACCTAGCCTTAGCACAGATACGCAGTATTTT
TRBD2	TRBV7-3	TRBJ2-3	20	few	CASSLTGSSGGAGNTDTQYF	TGTGCCAGCAGCTTAACCGGTTCTAGCGGGGGGGCCGGGAACACAGATACGCAGTATTTT
-	TRBV7-2	TRBJ2-5	15	-	CASSLGAAPQETQYF	TGTGCCAGCAGCCTGGGCGCAGCGCCTCAAGAGACCCAGTACTTC
TRBD2	TRBV7-2	TRBJ2-1	19	-	CASSLASLAGWSSYNEQFF	TGTGCCAGCAGCTTAGCCTCCCTAGCGGGATGGAGCTCCTACAATGAGCAGTTCTTC
-	TRBV7-6	TRBJ2-5	14	-	CASSPRPQRATQYF	TGTGCCAGCAGCCCGAGGCCACAGCGGGCGACCCAGTACTTC
-	TRBV20-1	TRBJ1-2	13	few	CSASRTVQVGYTF	TGCAGTGCTAGTCGGACAGTTCAAGTGGGCTACACCTTC
-	TRBV4-1	TRBJ1-5	17	-	CASSQGGARPSNQPQHF	TGCGCCAGCAGCCAAGGAGGGGCCAGACCGAGCAATCAGCCCCAGCATTTT
-	TRBV5-4	TRBJ2-7	18	-	CASSPRNRFGRGSYEQYF	TGTGCCAGCAGCCCGAGGAACCGGTTTGGACGCGGATCCTACGAGCAGTACTTC
-	TRBV6-2/TRBV6-3	TRBJ2-5	13	few	CASSRAGGETQYF	TGTGCCAGCAGTCGAGCCGGGGGAGAGACCCAGTACTTC
-	TRBV20-1	TRBJ2-7	15	-	CSARRGGQESHEQYF	TGCAGTGCTAGAAGGGGCGGGCAGGAGTCCCACGAGCAGTACTTC
-	TRBV21-1	TRBJ2-7	16	many	CASSKDGPIQTYEQYF	TGTGCCAGCAGCAAAGATGGGCCAATCCAAACCTACGAGCAGTACTTC
-	TRBV11-1	TRBJ2-4	15	-	CASSLGASPYNEQYF	TGTGCCAGCAGCCTGGGGGCGTCCCCCTACAATGAGCAGTACTTC